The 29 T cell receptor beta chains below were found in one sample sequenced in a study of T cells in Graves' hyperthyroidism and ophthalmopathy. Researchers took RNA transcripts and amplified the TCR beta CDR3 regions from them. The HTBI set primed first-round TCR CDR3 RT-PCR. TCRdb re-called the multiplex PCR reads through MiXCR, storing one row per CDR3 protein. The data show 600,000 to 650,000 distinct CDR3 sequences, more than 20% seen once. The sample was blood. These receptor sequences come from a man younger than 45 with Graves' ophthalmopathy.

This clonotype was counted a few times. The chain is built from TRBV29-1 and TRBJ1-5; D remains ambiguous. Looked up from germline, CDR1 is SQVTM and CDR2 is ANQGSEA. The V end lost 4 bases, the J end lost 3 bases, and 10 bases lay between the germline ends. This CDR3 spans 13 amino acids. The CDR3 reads CSVGADANQPQHF. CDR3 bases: TGCAGCGTTGGTGCGGACGCCAATCAGCCCCAGCATTTT.

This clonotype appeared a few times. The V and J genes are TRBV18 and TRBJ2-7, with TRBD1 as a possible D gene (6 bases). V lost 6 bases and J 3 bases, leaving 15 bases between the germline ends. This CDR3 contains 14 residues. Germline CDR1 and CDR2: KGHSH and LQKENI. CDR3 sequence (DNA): TGTGCCAGCTCGCTAGGACAGATGGACTACGAGCAGTACTTC. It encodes CASSLGQMDYEQYF.

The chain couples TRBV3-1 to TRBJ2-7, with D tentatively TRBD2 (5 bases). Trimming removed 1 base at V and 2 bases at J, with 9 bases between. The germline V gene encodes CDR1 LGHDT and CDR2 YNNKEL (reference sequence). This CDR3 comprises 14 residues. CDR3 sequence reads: CASSQALRAYEQYF. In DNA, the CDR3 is TGTGCCAGCAGCCAAGCCCTGAGGGCCTACGAGCAGTACTTC.

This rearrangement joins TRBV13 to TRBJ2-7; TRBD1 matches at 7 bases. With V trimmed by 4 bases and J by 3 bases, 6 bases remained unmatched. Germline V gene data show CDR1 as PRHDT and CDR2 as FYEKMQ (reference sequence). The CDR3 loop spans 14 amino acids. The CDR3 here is CASSSWDRDYEQYF. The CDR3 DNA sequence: TGTGCCAGCAGCTCGTGGGACAGAGACTACGAGCAGTACTTC.

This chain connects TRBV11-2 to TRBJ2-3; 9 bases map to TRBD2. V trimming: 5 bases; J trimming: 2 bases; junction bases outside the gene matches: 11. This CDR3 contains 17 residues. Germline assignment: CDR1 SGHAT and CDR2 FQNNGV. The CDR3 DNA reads TGTGCCAGCAGCCCCGGGGCAACTAGCGGGCCCACAGATACGCAGTATTTT. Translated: CASSPGATSGPTDTQYF.

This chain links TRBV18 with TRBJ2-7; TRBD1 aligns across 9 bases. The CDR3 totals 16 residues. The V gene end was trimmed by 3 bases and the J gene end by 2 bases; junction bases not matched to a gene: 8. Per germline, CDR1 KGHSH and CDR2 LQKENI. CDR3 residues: CASSPGTGQGTYEQYF. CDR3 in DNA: TGTGCCAGCTCACCTGGGACCGGACAGGGGACCTACGAGCAGTACTTC.

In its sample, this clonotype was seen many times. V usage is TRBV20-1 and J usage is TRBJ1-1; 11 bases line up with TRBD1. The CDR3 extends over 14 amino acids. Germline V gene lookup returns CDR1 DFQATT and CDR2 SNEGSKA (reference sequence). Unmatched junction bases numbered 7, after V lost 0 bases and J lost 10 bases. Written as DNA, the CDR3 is TGCAGTGCTAGAGAGGACAGGGGGCGGGTAGGAGCTTTCTTT. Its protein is CSAREDRGRVGAFF.

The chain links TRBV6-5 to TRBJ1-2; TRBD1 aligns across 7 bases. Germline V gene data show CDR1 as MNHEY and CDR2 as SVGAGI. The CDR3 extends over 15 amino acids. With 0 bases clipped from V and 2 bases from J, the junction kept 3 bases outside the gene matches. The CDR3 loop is CASSYSGTVNYGYTF. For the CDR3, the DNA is TGTGCCAGCAGTTACTCGGGGACAGTAAACTATGGCTACACCTTC.

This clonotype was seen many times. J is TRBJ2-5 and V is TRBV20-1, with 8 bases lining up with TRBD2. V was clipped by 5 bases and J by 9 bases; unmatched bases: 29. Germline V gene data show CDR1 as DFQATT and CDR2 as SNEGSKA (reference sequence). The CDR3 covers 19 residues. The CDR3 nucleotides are TGCAGTGCTTCAATCCGGGGACTAAAATTAAGCGGGGGCATTGTTTCCCAGTACTTC. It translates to CSASIRGLKLSGGIVSQYF.

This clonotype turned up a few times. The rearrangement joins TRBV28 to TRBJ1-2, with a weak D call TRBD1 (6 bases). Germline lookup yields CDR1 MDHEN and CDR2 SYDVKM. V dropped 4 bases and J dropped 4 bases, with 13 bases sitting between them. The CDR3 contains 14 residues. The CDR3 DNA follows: TGTGCCAGCAGTTCCGGGGGCGCCGGCTATGGCTACACCTTC. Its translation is CASSSGGAGYGYTF.

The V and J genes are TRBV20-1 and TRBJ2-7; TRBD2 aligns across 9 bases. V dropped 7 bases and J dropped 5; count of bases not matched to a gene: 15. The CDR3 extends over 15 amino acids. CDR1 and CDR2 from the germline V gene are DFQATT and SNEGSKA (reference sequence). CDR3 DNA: TGCAGTGGCTTAGCGGGAGCCGGAGGAAATGACGAGCAGTACTTC. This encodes CSGLAGAGGNDEQYF.

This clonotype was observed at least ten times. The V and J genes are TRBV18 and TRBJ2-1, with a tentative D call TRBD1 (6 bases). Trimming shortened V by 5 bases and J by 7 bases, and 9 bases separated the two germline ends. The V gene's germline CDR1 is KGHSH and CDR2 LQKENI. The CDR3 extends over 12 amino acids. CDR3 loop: CASSEQGNEQFF. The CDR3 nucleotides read TGTGCCAGCTCAGAGCAGGGGAATGAGCAGTTCTTC.

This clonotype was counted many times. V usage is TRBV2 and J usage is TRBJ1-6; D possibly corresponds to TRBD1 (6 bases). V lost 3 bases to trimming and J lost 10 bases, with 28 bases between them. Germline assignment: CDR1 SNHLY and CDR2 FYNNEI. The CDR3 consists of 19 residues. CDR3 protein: CASSDNGQRTPPRGSPLHF. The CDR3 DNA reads TGTGCCAGCAGTGATAATGGACAGAGGACCCCTCCGAGGGGCTCACCCCTCCACTTT.

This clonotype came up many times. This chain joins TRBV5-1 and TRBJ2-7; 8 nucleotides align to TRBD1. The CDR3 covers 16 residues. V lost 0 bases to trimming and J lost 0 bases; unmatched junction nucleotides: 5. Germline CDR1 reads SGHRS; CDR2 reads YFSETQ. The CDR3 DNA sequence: TGCGCCAGCAGCTTGGCCGGACAGGGCAACTCCTACGAGCAGTACTTC. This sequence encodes CASSLAGQGNSYEQYF.

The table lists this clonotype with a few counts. The CDR3 DNA reads TGCAGTGCTAGGACTAGCGGTCTCAATGAGCAGTTCTTC. This translates into CSARTSGLNEQFF. The chain recombines TRBV20-1 with TRBJ2-1; 9 nucleotides match TRBD2. CDR3 length equals 13 residues. The V gene end was trimmed by 3 bases and the J gene end by 6 bases; junction bases not matched to a gene: 3. Germline V gene data show CDR1 as DFQATT and CDR2 as SNEGSKA (reference sequence).

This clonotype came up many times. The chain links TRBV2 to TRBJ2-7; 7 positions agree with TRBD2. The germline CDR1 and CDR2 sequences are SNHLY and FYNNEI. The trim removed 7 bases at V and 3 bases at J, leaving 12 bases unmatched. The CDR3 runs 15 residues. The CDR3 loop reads CASNQRDAQYYEQYF. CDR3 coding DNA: TGTGCCAGCAATCAGCGGGATGCCCAATACTACGAGCAGTACTTC.

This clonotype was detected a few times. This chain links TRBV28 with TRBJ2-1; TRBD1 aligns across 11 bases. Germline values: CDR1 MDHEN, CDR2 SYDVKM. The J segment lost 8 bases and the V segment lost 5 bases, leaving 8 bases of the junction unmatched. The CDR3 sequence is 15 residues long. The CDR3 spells CASSQSRTGGDEQFF. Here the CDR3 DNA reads TGTGCCAGCAGTCAGAGCCGGACAGGGGGCGATGAGCAGTTCTTC.

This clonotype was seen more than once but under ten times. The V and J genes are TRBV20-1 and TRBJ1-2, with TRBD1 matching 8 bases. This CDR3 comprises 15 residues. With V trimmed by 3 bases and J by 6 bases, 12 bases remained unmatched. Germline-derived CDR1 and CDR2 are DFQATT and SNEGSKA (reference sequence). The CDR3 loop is CSASGSGGAGNGYTF. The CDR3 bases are TGCAGTGCTAGCGGCTCAGGGGGCGCTGGAAATGGCTACACCTTC.

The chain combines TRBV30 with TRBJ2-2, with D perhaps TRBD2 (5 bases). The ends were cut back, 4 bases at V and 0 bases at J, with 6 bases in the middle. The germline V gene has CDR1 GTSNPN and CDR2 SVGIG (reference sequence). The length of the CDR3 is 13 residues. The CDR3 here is CAWKRSNTGELFF. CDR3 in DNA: TGTGCCTGGAAGCGGTCGAACACCGGGGAGCTGTTTTTT.

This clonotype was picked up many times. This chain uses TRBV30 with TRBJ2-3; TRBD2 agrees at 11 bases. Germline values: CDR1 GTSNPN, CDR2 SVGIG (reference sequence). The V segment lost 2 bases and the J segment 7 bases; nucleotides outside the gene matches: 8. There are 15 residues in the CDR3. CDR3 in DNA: TGTGCCTGGAGTCCAACTAGCGGGAGTGGAAATACGCAGTATTTT. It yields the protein CAWSPTSGSGNTQYF.

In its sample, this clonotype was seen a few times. CDR3 in DNA: TGCGCCAGCAGCGTGGACAGGGGGGGGTACACTGAAGCTTTCTTT. This codes for CASSVDRGGYTEAFF. V is TRBV5-1 and J is TRBJ1-1; TRBD1 matches at 10 bases. This CDR3 is built from 15 residues. With V trimmed by 4 bases and J by 3 bases, 6 bases remained unmatched. CDR1 and CDR2 (germline): SGHRS, YFSETQ.

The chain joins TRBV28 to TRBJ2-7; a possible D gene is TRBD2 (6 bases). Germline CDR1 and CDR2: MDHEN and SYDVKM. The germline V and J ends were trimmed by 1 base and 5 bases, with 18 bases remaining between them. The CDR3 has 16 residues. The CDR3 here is CASSLLTSAGFHEQYF. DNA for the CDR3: TGTGCCAGCAGTTTATTGACGTCTGCGGGATTTCACGAGCAGTACTTC.

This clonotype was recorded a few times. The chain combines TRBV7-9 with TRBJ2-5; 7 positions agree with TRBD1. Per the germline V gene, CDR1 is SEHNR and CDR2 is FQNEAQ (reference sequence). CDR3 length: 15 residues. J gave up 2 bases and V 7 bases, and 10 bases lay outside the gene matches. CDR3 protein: CASTPPNRGQETQYF. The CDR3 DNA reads TGTGCCAGCACCCCACCCAACAGGGGACAAGAGACCCAGTACTTC.

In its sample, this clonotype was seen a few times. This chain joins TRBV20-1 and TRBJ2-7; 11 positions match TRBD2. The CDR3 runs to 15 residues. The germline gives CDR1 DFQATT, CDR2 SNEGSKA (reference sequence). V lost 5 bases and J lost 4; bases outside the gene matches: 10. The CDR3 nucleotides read TGCAGTGCTTTCCCCGGGGGGACTAGCGGATACGAGCAGTACTTC. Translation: CSAFPGGTSGYEQYF.

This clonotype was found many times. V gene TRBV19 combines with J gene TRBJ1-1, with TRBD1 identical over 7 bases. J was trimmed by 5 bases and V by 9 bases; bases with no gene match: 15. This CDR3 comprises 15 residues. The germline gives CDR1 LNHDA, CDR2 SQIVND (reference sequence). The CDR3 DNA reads TGTGCCAGCACTCCCAGGGGGGGGGAGAGGACTGAAGCTTTCTTT. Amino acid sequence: CASTPRGGERTEAFF.

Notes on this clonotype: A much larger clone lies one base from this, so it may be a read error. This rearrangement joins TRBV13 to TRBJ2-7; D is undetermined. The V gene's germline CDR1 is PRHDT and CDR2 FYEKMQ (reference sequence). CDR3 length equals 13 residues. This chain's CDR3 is CAGSFGRGYEQYF. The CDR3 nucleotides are TGTGCCGGCAGCTTCGGTCGAGGATACGAGCAGTACTTC. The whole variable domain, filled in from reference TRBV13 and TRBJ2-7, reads AAGVIQSPRHLIKEKRETATLKCYPIPRHDTVYWYQQGPGQDPQFLISFYEKMQSDKGSIPDRFSAQQFSDYHSELNMSSLELGDSALYFCAGSFGRGYEQYFGPGTRLTVT.

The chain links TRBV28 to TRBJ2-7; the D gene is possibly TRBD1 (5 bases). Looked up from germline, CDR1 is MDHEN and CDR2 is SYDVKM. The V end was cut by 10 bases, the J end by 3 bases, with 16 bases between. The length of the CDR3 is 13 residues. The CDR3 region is CATTYRNLYEQYF. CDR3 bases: TGTGCCACCACGTACAGGAACCTCTACGAGCAGTACTTC. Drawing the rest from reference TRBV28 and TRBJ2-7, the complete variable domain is DVKVTQSSRYLVKRTGEKVFLECVQDMDHENMFWYRQDPGLGLRLIYFSYDVKMKEKGDIPEGYSVSREKKERFSLILESASTNQTSMYLCATTYRNLYEQYFGPGTRLTVT.

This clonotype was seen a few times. Here the CDR3 reads CATPGPMTPDTQYF. The CDR3 nucleotides are TGTGCCACTCCGGGACCGATGACACCAGATACGCAGTATTTT. The J gene is TRBJ2-3, the V gene TRBV2; D may correspond to TRBD1 or TRBD2 (5 bases each). V was shortened by 10 bases and J by 4 bases, with 18 bases between the two germline ends. The CDR3 consists of 14 residues. Per the germline V gene, CDR1 is SNHLY and CDR2 is FYNNEI.

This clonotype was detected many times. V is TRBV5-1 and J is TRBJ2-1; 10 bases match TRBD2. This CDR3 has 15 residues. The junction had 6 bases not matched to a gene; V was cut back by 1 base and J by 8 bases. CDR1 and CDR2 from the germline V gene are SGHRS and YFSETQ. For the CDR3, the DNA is TGCGCCAGCAGCTTGTGGCTAGCGGGAGTTTATGAGCAGTTCTTC. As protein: CASSLWLAGVYEQFF. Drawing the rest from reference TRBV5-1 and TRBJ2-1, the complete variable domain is KAGVTQTPRYLIKTRGQQVTLSCSPISGHRSVSWYQQTPGQGLQFLFEYFSETQRNKGNFPGRFSGRQFSNSRSEMNVSTLELGDSALYLCASSLWLAGVYEQFFGPGTRLTVL.